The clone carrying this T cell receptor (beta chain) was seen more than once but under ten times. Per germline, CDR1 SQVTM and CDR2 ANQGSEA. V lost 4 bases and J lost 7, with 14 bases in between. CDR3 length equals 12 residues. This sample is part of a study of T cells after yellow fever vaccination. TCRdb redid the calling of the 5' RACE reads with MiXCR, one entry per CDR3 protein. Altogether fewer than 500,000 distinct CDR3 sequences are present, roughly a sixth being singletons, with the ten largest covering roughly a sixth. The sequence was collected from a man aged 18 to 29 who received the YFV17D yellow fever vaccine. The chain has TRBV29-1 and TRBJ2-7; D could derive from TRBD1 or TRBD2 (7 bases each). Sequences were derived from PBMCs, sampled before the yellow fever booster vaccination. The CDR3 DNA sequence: TGCAGCGTTGTCGCGCAGGGGGGGGAGCAGTACGTC. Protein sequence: CSVVAQGGEQYV.